The T cell receptor beta chain under discussion was sequenced for a study of T cells in localized non-small cell lung cancer (dated by TCRdb to 2020 to 2022). As for the study more broadly: The study analyzed T cell repertoires of 236 early-stage NSCLC patients, comparing tumors and uninvolved tumor-adjacent lungs. The cohort comprised 236 treatment-naïve NSCLC patients with resected, localized lung tumors. The mean age of the NSCLC patients was about 70 years, with approximately 130 men and about a hundred women.

From the cysteine through the phenylalanine, the CDR3 covers 13 amino acids. Only the CDR3 part of the read is kept: 39 bases, read in frame from the first base. At the junction V is shortened by 8 bases and J by 7 bases, with 17 bases in between. CDR1 is given as MNHGY and CDR2 as SAAAGT, both from the germline V gene. At diagnosis, peripheral blood, uninvolved tumor-adjacent lung and tumor were collected and stored as a combination of fresh-frozen and FFPE material. Overall results and qualifications from the work: Since the design was exploratory, TCR variables were selected using unadjusted p-values with no false-discovery rate correction. Higher T cell density in blood was associated with longer overall survival, whereas higher clonality in adjacent lung was associated with shorter survival. A median of about 53 of the top 100 tumor clones were detected in paired uninvolved adjacent lung, and around 30 of these tumor clones were also found among the top 100 clones of the paired uninvolved adjacent lung. The highest T cell clonality was observed in uninvolved tumor-adjacent lung, where clonality exceeded that of tumor, suggesting that antigenic responses were more focused in uninvolved tumor-adjacent lung. Because multi-region tumor sequencing was not done, intratumor heterogeneity could not be ruled out.

In the case of this clone: The target of this receptor is not known. The sample holds no much larger clone one base away, and base qualities are not on file.

TCR beta CDR3 regions were sequenced from DNA using the immunoSEQ Assay. Per the source publication's procedure: To compute T cell density, TCR beta template counts were normalized to usable DNA, which was estimated by amplifying housekeeping genes. Using the preseqR package, richness was estimated by extrapolating to 120,000 templates for tissue samples and 400,000 templates for PBMC samples. Clonality was defined as one minus Pielou's evenness. Differential abundance testing on productive amino-acid clonotypes, with a minimum total count of 5 and an alpha of 0.1, was used to identify tissue-enriched TCRs. The Jaccard Index and the Morisita Overlap Index were used to measure repertoire overlap between compartments. GLIPH grouped TCR beta CDR3s together with public tetramer-defined viral CDR3s, and a viral motif had to include at least three viral sequences and show V-gene enrichment. TCRdb carries this immuneACCESS record with in-frame sequences only. Its versions omit some clonotypes, under half of them owing to an unresolved V gene in the studies checked, with the rest unexplained. Clone size and the V and J calls come from that table; the DNA yielded D and trimming. For this sample the table gives 1,500 to 2,000 clones, of which about 30% were detected only once. The top ten hold around 12% of the sample.

The sample consisted of lung tumor tissue, taken before any cancer treatment. This receptor chain uses TRBV6-8 and TRBJ1-1, and the D gene may be TRBD1, 6 bases matching. This receptor was identified in a female donor over 55 with stage I squamous cell lung carcinoma. The CDR3 region has the sequence CASRLQGRNEAFF. The bases read TGTGCCAGCCGCCTACAGGGTCGGAATGAAGCTTTCTTT.